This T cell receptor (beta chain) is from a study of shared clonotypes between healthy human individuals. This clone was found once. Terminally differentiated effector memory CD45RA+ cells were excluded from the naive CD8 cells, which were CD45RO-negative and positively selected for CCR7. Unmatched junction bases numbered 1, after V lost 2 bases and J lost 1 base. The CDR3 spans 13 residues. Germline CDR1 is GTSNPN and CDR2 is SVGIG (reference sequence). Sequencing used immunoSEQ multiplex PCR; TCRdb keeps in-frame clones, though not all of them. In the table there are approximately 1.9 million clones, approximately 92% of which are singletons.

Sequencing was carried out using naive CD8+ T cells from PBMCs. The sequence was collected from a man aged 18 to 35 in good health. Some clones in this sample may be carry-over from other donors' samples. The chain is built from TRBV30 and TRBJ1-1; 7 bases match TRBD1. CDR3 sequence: CAWSWTGNTEAFF. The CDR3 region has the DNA TGTGCCTGGAGTTGGACAGGGAACACTGAAGCTTTCTTT. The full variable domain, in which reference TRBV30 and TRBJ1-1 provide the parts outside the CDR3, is SQTIHQWPATLVQPVGSPLSLECTVEGTSNPNLYWYRQAAGRGLQLLFYSVGIGQISSEVPQNLSASRPQDRQFILSSKKLLLSDSGFYLCAWSWTGNTEAFFGQGTRLTVV.